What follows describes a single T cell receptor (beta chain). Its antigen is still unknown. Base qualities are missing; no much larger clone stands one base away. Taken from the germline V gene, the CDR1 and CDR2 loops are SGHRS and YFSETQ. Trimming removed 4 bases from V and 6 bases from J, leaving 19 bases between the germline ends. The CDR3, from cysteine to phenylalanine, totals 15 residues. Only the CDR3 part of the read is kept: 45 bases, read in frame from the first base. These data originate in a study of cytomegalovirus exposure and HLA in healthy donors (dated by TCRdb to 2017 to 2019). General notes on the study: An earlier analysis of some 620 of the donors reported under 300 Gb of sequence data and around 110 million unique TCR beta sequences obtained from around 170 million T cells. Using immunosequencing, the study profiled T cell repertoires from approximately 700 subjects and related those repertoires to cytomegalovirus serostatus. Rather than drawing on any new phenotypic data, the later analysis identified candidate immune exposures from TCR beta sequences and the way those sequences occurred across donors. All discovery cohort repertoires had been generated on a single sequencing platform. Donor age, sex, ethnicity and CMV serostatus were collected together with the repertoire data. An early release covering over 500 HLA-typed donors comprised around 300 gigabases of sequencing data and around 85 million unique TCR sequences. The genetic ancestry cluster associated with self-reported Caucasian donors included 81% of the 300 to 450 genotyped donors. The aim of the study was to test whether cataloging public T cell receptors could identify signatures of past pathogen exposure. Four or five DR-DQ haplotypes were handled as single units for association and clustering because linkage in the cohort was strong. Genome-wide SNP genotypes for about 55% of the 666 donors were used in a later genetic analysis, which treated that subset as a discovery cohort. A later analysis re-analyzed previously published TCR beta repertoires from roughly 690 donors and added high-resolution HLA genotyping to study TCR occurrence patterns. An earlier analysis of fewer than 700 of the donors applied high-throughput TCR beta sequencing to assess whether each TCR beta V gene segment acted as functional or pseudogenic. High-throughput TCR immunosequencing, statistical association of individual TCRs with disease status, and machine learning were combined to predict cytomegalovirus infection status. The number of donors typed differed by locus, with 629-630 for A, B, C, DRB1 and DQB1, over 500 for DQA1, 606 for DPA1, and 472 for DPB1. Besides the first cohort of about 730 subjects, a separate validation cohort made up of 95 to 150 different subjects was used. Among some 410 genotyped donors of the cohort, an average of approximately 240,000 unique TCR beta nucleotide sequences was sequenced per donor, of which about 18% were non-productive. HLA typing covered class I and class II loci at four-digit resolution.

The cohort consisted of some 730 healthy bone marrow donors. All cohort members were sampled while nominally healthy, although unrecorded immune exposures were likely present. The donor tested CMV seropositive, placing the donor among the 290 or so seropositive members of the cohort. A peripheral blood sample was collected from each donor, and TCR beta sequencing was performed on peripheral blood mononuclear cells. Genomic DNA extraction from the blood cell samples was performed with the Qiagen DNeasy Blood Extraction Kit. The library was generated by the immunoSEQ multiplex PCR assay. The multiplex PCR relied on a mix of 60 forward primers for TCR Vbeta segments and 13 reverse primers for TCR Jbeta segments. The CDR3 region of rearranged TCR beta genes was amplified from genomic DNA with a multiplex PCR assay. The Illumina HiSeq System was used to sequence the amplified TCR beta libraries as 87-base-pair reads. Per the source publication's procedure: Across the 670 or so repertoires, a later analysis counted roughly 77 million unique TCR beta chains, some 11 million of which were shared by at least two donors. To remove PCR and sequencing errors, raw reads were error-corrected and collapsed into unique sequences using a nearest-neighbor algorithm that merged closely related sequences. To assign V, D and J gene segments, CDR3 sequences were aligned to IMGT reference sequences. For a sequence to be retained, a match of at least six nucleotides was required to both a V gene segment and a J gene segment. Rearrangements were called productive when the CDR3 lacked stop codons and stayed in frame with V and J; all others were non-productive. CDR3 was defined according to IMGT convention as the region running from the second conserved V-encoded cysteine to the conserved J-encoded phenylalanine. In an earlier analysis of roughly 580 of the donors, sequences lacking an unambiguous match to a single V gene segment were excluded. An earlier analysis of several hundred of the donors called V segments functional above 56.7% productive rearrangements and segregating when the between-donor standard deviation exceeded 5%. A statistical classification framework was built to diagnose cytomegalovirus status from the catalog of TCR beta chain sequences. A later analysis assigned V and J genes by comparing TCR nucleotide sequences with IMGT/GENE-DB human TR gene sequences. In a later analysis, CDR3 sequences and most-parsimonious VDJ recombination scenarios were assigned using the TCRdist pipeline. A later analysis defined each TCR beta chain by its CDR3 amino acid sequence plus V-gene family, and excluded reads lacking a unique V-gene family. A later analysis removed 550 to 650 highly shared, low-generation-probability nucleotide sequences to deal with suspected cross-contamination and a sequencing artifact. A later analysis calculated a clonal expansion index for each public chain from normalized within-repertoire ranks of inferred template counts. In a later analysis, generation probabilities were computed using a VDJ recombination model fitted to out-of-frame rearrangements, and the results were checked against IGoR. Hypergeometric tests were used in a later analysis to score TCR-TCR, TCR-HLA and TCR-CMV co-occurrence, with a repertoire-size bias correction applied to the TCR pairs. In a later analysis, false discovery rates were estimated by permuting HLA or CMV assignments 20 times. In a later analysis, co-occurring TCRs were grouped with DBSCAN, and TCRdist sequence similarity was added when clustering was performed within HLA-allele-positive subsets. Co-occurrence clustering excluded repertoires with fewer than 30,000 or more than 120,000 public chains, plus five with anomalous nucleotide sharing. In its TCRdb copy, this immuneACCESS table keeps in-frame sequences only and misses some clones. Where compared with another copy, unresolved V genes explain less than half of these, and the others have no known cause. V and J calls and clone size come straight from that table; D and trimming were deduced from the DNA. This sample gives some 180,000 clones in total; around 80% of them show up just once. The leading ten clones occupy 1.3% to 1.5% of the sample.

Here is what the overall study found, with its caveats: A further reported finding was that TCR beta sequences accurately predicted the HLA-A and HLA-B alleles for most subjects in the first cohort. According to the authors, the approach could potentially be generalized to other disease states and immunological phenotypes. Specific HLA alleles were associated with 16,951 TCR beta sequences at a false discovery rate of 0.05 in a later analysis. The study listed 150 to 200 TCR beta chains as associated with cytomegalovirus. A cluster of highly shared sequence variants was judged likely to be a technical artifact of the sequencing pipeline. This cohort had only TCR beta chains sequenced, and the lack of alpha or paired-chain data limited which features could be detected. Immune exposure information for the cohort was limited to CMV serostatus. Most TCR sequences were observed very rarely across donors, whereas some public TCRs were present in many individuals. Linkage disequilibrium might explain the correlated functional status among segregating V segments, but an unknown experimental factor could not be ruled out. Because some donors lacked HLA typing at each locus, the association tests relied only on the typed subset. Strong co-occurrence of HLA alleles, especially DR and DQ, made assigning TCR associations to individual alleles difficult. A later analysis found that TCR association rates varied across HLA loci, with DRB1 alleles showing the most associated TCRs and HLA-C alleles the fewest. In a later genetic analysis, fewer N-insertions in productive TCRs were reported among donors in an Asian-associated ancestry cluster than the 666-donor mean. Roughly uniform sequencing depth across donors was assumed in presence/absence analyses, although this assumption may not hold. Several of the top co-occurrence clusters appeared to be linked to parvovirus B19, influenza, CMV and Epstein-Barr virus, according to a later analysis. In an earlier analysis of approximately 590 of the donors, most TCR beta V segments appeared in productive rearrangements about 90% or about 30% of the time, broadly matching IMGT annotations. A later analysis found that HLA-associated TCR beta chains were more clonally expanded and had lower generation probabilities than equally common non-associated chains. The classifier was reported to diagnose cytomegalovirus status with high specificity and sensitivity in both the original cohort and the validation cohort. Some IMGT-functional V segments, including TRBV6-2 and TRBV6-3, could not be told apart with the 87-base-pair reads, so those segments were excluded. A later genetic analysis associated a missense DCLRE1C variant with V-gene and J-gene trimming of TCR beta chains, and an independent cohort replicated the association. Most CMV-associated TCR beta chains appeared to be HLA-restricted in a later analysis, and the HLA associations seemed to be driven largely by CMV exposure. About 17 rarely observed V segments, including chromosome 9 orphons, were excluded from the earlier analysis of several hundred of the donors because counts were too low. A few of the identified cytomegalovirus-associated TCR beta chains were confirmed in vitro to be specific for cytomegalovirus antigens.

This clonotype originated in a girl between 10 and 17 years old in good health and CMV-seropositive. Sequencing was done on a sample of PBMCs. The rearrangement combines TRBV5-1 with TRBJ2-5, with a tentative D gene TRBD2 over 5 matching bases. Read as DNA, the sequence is TGCGCCAGCAGCCTCGGGGTAGCGTATGTGAAGACCCAGTACTTC. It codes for CASSLGVAYVKTQYF.